The entry below gives a single T cell receptor (beta chain) sequence along with its context. This CDR3 has 13 residues. Germline V CDR1 and CDR2: KGHDR, SFDVKD. The V gene lost 3 bases and the J gene lost 5 bases, with 6 bases spanning the gap. The data stem from a study of blood T cell repertoires in COVID-19. Generated by immunoSEQ multiplex PCR, the TCRdb table keeps only in-frame clones and is missing some. The profile covers around 140,000 clones, with 78% appearing a single time and 6% taken by the ten largest. The clonotype comes from a woman aged 45-65 years who had recovered from COVID-19. The specimen was PBMCs or T cells enriched from blood (not recorded which). The chain employs TRBV24-1 and TRBJ1-4; D is unresolved. CDR3 sequence reads: CATSDGRNEKLFF. CDR3 in DNA: TGTGCCACCAGTGATGGTAGAAATGAAAAACTGTTTTTT.